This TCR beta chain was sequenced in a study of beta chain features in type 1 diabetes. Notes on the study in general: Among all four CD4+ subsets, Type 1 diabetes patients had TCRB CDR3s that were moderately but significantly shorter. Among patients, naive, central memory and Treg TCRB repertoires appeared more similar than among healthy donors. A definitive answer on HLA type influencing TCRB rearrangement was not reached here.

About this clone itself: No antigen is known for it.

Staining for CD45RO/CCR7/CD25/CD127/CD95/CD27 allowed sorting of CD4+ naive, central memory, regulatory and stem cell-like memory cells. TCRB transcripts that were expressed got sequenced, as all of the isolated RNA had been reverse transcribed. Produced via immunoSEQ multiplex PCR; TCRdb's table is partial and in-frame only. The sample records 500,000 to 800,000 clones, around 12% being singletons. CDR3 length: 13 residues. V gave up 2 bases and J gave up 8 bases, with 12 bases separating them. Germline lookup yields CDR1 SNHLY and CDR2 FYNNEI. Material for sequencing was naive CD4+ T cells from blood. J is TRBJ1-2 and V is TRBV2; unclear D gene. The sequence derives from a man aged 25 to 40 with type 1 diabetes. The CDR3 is CASSETLSGGYTF. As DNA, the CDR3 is TGTGCCAGCAGTGAAACGCTAAGTGGAGGCTACACCTTC.